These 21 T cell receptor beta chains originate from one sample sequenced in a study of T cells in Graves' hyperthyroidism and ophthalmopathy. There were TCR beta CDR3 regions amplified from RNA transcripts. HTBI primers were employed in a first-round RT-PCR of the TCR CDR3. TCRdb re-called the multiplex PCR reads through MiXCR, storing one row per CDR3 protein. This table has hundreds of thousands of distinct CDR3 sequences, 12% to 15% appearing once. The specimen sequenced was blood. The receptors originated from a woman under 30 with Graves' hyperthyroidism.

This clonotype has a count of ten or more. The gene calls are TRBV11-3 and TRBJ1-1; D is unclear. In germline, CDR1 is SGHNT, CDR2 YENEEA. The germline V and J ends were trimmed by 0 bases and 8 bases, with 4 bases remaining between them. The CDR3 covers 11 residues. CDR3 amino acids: CASSLDNEAFF. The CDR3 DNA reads TGTGCCAGCAGCTTAGATAACGAAGCTTTCTTT.

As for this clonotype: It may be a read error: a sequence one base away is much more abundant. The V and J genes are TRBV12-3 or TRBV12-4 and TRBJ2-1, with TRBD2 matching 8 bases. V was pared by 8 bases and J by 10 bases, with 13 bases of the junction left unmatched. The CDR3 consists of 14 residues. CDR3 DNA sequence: TGTGCCAGCCGCGGTAGCGGGAAGACCGACGAGCAGTTCTTC. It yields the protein CASRGSGKTDEQFF.

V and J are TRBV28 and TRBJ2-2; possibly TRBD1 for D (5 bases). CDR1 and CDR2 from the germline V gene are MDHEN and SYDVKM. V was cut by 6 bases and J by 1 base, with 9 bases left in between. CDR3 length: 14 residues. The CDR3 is CASRLQGNTGELFF. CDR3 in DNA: TGTGCCAGCAGATTGCAGGGGAACACCGGGGAGCTGTTTTTT.

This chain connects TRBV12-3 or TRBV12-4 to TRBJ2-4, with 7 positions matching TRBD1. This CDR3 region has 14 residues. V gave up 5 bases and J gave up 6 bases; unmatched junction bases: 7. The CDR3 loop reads CASSPTGLGNIQYF. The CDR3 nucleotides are TGTGCCAGCAGTCCGACAGGGTTGGGAAACATTCAGTACTTC.

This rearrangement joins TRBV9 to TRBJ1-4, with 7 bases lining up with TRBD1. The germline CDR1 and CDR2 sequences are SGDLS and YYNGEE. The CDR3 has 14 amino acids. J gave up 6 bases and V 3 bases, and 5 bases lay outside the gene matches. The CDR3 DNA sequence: TGTGCCAGCAGCGAGACAGGGTGGGATGAAAAACTGTTTTTT. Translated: CASSETGWDEKLFF.

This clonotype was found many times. The CDR3 DNA reads as TGTGCCAGCAGCTATTCCCAGGGCACCTATGGCTACACCTTC. Encoded protein: CASSYSQGTYGYTF. The chain joins TRBV2 to TRBJ1-2; D is perhaps TRBD1 (5 bases). CDR3 length equals 14 residues. Looked up from germline, CDR1 is SNHLY and CDR2 is FYNNEI. V lost 6 bases and J 4 bases, leaving 15 bases between the germline ends.

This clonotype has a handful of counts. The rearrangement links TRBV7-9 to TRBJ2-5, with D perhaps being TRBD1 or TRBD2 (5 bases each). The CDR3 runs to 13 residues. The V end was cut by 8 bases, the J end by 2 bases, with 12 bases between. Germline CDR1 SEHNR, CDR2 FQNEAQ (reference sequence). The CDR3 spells CASSRDPQETQYF. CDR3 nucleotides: TGTGCCAGCTCCCGGGACCCTCAAGAGACCCAGTACTTC.

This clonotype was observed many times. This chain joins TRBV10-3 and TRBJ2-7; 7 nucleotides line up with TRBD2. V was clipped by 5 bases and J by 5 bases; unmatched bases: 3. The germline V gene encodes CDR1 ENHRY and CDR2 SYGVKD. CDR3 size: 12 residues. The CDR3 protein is CAISTSADEQYF. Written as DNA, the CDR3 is TGTGCCATCAGTACTAGCGCGGACGAGCAGTACTTC.

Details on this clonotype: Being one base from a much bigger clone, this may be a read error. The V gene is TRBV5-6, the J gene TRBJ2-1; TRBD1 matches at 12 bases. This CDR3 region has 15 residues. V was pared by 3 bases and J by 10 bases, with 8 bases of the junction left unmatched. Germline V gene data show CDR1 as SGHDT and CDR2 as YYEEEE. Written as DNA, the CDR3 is TGTGCCAGCAGCTCCCGGGACAGGGGGCCGGGCGAGCAGTTCTTC. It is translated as CASSSRDRGPGEQFF.

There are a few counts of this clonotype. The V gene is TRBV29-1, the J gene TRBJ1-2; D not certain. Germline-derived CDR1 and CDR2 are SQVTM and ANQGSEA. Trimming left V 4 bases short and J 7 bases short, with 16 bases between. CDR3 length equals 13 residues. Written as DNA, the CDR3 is TGCAGCGTTGCTCGGCCTTACTCGGGTGGCTACACCTTC. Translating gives CSVARPYSGGYTF.

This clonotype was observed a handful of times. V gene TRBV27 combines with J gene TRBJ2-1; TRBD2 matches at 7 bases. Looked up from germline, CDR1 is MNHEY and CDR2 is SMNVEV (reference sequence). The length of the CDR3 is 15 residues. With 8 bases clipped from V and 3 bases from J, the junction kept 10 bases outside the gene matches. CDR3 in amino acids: CASGYSAGNYNEQFF. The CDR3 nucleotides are TGTGCCAGCGGCTACTCAGCGGGGAACTACAATGAGCAGTTCTTC.

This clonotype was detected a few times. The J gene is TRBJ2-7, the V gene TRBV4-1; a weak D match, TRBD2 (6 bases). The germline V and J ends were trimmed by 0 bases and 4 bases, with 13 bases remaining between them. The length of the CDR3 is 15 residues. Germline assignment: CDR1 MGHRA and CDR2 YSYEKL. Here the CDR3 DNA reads TGCGCCAGCAGCCAAGAACGCGGACTAAGGTACGAGCAGTACTTC. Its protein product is CASSQERGLRYEQYF.

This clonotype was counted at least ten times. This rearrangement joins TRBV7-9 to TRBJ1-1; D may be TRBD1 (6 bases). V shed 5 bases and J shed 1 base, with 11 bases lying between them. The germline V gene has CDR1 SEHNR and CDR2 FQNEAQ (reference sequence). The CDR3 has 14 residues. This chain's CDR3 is CASSPQGSNTEAFF. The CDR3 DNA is TGTGCCAGCAGCCCCCAGGGGTCGAACACTGAAGCTTTCTTT.

Here the CDR3 reads CSVGRTGLDTGELFF. CDR3 sequence (DNA): TGCAGCGTGGGACGGACAGGGTTGGACACCGGGGAGCTGTTTTTT. V usage is TRBV29-1 and J usage is TRBJ2-2, with TRBD1 identical over 8 bases. The CDR3 is 15 amino acids. J gave up 3 bases and V 6 bases, and 9 bases lay outside the gene matches. The V gene's germline CDR1 is SQVTM and CDR2 ANQGSEA.

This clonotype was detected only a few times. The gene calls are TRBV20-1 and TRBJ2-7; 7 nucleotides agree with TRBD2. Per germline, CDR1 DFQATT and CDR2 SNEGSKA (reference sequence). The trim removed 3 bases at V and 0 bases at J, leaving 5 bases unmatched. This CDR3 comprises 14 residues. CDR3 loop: CSARTSFLSYEQYF. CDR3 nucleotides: TGCAGTGCTAGGACTAGCTTTCTCTCCTACGAGCAGTACTTC.

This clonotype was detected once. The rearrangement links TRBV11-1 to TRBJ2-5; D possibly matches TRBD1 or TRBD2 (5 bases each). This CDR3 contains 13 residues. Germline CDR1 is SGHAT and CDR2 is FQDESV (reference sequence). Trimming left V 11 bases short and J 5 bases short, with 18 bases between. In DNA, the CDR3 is TGTGCCTGGGGGAAAGGCTTGGGGGAGACCCAGTACTTC. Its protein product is CAWGKGLGETQYF.

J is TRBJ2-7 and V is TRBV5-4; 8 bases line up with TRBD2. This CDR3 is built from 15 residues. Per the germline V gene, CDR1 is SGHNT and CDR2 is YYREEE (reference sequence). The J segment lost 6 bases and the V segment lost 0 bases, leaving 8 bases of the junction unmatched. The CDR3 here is CASSLGMGLGREQYF. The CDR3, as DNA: TGTGCCAGCAGCTTGGGTATGGGACTAGGTCGCGAGCAGTACTTC.

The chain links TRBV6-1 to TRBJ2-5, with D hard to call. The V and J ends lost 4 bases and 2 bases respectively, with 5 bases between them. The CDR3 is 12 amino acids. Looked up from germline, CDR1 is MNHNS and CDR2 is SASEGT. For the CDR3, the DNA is TGTGCCAGCAGTGTAAAGCAAGAGACCCAGTACTTC. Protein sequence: CASSVKQETQYF.

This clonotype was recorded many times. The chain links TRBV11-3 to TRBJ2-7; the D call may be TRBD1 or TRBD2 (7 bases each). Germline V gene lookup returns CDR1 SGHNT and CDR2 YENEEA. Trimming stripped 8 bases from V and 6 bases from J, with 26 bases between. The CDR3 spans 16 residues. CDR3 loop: CASVQGFAGDRGEQYF. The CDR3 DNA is TGTGCCAGCGTACAGGGGTTTGCGGGAGATCGGGGCGAGCAGTACTTC.

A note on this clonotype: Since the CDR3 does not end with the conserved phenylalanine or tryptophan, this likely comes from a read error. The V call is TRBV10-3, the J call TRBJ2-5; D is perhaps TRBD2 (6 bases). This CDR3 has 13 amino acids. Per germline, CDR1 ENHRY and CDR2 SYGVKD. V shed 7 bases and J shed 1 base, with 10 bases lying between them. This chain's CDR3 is CAITATSQETQYS. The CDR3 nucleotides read TGTGCCATCACCGCGACTAGCCAAGAGACCCAGTACTCC.

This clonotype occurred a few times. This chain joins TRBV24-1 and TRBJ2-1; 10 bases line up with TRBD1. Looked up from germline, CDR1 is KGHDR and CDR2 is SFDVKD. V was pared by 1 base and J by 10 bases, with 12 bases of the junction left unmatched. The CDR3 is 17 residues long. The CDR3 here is CATSDFGHGTGAWEQFF. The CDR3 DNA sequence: TGTGCCACCAGTGATTTTGGGCATGGGACAGGGGCATGGGAGCAGTTCTTC.